The T cell receptor beta chain under discussion was sequenced for a study of blood T cell repertoires in COVID-19. The table came from immunoSEQ multiplex PCR; TCRdb's copy has only in-frame clones and leaves some out. The table has about 200,000 clones, approximately 83% seen once. CDR3 length: 15 amino acids. Germline V gives CDR1 SGDLS, CDR2 YYNGEE. J was trimmed by 8 bases and V by 3 bases; bases with no gene match: 5. Sequencing was done on a sample of peripheral blood. The chain is built from TRBV9 and TRBJ2-5; 15 positions match TRBD2. The TCR sequence derives from a man aged 35 to 55 with acute or convalescent COVID-19. CDR3 sequence: CASSARGLAGGTQYF. The CDR3 nucleotides read TGTGCCAGCAGCGCGCGGGGACTAGCGGGAGGTACCCAGTACTTC.